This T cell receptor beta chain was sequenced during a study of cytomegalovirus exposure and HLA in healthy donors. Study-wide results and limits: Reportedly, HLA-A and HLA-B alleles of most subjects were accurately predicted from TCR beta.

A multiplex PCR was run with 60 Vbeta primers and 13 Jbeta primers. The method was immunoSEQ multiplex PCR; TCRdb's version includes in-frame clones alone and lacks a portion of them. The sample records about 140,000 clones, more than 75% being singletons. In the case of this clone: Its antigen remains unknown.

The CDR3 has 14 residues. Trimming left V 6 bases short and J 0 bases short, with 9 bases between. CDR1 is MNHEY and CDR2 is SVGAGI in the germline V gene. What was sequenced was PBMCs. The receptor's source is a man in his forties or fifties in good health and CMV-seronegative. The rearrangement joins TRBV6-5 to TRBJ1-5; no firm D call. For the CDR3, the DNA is TGTGCCAGCAGCGGAGGCAGTAGCAATCAGCCCCAGCATTTT. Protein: CASSGGSSNQPQHF.